This T cell receptor beta chain comes out of a study of cytomegalovirus exposure and HLA in healthy donors (dated by TCRdb to about 2017). A note on the overall study: According to an earlier analysis of 550 to 750 of the donors, 200 million or so T cells yielded roughly 110 million unique TCR beta sequences and about 300 Gb of sequence data. High-throughput TCR immunosequencing, statistical association of individual TCRs with disease status, and machine learning were combined to predict cytomegalovirus infection status. Class I and class II HLA loci were covered by the typing at four-digit resolution. To decide whether each TCR beta V gene segment behaved as functional or pseudogenic, an earlier analysis of some 600 of the donors relied on high-throughput TCR beta sequencing. Using immunosequencing, the study profiled T cell repertoires from around 670 subjects and related those repertoires to cytomegalovirus serostatus. Across 300 to 500 genotyped donors of the cohort, an average of roughly 250,000 unique TCR beta nucleotide sequences per donor were sequenced, and roughly 17% of those sequences were non-productive. In a later analysis, previously published TCR beta repertoires from 550 to 700 donors were re-analyzed and high-resolution HLA genotyping was added so that TCR occurrence patterns could be studied. In a later genetic analysis, genome-wide SNP genotypes for about three fifths of the roughly 670 donors were used, and that subset was treated as a discovery cohort. Along with the 666-subject first cohort, a separate validation cohort of 120 different subjects was used. An early release covering approximately 600 HLA-typed donors comprised about 320 gigabases of sequencing data and roughly 86 million unique TCR sequences. Rather than drawing on any new phenotypic data, the later analysis identified candidate immune exposures from TCR beta sequences and the way those sequences occurred across donors. The number of donors typed differed by locus, with 629-630 for A, B, C, DRB1 and DQB1, 522 for DQA1, over 600 for DPA1, and around 430 for DPB1. All discovery cohort repertoires had been generated using a single sequencing platform. The study was designed to test whether signatures of past pathogen exposure could be identified by cataloging public T cell receptors. Of the approximately 400 genotyped donors, over 65% fell in the genetic ancestry cluster associated with self-reported Caucasian donors. Donor age, sex, ethnicity and CMV serostatus were collected together with the repertoire data. Because of strong linkage in the cohort, four to six DR-DQ haplotypes were treated as single units for association and clustering.

Sequences LNHDA (CDR1) and SQIVND (CDR2) are obtained from the germline V gene (reference sequence). The germline ends are 15 bases apart after V is trimmed by 5 bases and J by 5 bases. From its cysteine to its phenylalanine, the CDR3 spans 15 amino acids. The sequence is cut down to CDR3 DNA, 45 bases in frame from base 1. The cohort consisted of 600 to 700 healthy bone marrow donors. Cohort members were all nominally healthy when sampled, although unrecorded immune exposures were likely present. The donor tested CMV seronegative and was one of the 352 seronegative cohort members. A peripheral blood sample was collected from each donor, and TCR beta sequencing was performed on peripheral blood mononuclear cells. Genomic DNA was extracted from the blood cell samples with the Qiagen DNeasy Blood Extraction Kit. Concerning this clone: This receptor's antigen is unknown. It has no much larger one-base neighbor in the sample; base qualities were not kept.

Library prep was done by the immunoSEQ multiplex PCR assay. The multiplex PCR relied on a mix of 60 forward primers for TCR Vbeta segments and 13 reverse primers for TCR Jbeta segments. A multiplex PCR assay on genomic DNA amplified the CDR3 region of rearranged TCR beta genes. The Illumina HiSeq System was used to sequence the amplified TCR beta libraries as 87-base-pair reads. Under the source paper's analysis protocol: A later analysis tallied around 80 million unique TCR beta chains across the 600 to 700 repertoires, and approximately 12 million of those chains were shared by two or more donors. Raw reads were error-corrected and collapsed into unique sequences with a nearest-neighbor algorithm that merged closely related sequences to remove PCR and sequencing errors. V, D and J gene segments were assigned by aligning CDR3 sequences to IMGT reference sequences. For a sequence to be retained, a match of at least six nucleotides was required to both a V gene segment and a J gene segment. A rearrangement was called productive if the CDR3 had no stop codons and remained in frame with V and J, and every other rearrangement was called non-productive. CDR3 was defined by IMGT convention, running from the second conserved V-encoded cysteine to the conserved J-encoded phenylalanine. Sequences without an unambiguous match to a single V gene segment were excluded from the earlier analysis of about 630 of the donors. In an earlier analysis of about 590 of the donors, a V segment was called functional when productive rearrangements were above 56.7%, and segregating when the standard deviation between donors exceeded 5%. To diagnose cytomegalovirus status from the catalog of TCR beta chain sequences, a statistical classification framework was built. A later analysis assigned V and J genes by comparing TCR nucleotide sequences with IMGT/GENE-DB human TR gene sequences. A later analysis assigned CDR3 sequences and most-parsimonious VDJ recombination scenarios with the TCRdist pipeline. In a later analysis, each TCR beta chain was defined by its CDR3 amino acid sequence together with its V-gene family, and reads lacking a unique V-gene family were excluded. To address suspected cross-contamination and a sequencing artifact, a later analysis removed a few hundred highly shared, low-generation-probability nucleotide sequences. In a later analysis, a clonal expansion index for each public chain was calculated from normalized within-repertoire ranks of inferred template counts. A later analysis computed generation probabilities with a VDJ recombination model fitted to out-of-frame rearrangements, and checked the results against IGoR. In a later analysis, TCR-TCR, TCR-HLA and TCR-CMV co-occurrence was scored with hypergeometric tests, and a repertoire-size bias correction was applied to TCR pairs. To estimate false discovery rates, a later analysis permuted the HLA or CMV assignments 20 times. A later analysis grouped co-occurring TCRs with DBSCAN, adding TCRdist sequence similarity when clustering within HLA-allele-positive subsets. Repertoires with fewer than 30,000 or more than 120,000 public chains were left out of co-occurrence clustering, as were five repertoires with anomalous nucleotide sharing. The clones in this table, taken by TCRdb from immuneACCESS, are in-frame only. Not every clone is retained; where verified, under half of the shortfall comes from an unresolved V gene, and the cause of the rest is unknown. V, J and clone size reflect that table, while D and trimming were determined from the DNA. The sample data list roughly 150,000 clones, and roughly 70% of these were observed just once. 2.5% to 3.5% of the sample is taken by the ten largest.

The paper as a whole reports these results and caveats: Because counts were too low, 15 to 20 rarely observed V segments, including chromosome 9 orphons, were left out of the earlier analysis of 587 of the donors. Some IMGT-functional V segments, including TRBV6-2 and TRBV6-3, could not be told apart with the 87-base-pair reads, so those segments were excluded. The authors suggested that the approach could potentially be extended to other disease states and immunological phenotypes. Broadly in line with IMGT annotations, most TCR beta V segments showed up in productive rearrangements about 87% or about 30% of the time in an earlier analysis of approximately 600 of the donors. Compared with equally common non-associated chains, HLA-associated TCR beta chains in a later analysis were more clonally expanded and had lower generation probabilities. The sequencing pipeline was judged likely to have produced a cluster of highly shared sequence variants as a technical artifact. Because some donors lacked HLA typing at each locus, the association tests relied only on the typed subset. Sequencing depth was assumed to be roughly uniform across donors in the presence/absence analyses, though that assumption may not hold. A further reported finding was that TCR beta sequences accurately predicted the HLA-A and HLA-B alleles for most subjects in the first cohort. Correlated functional status among segregating V segments might be attributable to linkage disequilibrium, but an unknown experimental factor could not be ruled out. According to a later analysis, most CMV-associated TCR beta chains appeared to be HLA-restricted, and the HLA associations seemed to be driven largely by CMV exposure. Most TCR sequences were seen in very few donors, while some public TCRs were found in many individuals. Specific HLA alleles were associated with 15,000 to 20,000 TCR beta sequences at a false discovery rate of 0.05 in a later analysis. When HLA alleles, especially DR and DQ, strongly co-occurred, attributing TCR associations to individual alleles was difficult. Three of the identified cytomegalovirus-associated TCR beta chains were confirmed in vitro to be specific for cytomegalovirus antigens. The study gave a list of about 160 TCR beta chains associated with cytomegalovirus. Compared with the roughly 670-donor mean, donors in an Asian-associated ancestry cluster had fewer N-insertions in productive TCRs, according to a later genetic analysis. In this cohort, only TCR beta chains were sequenced, and detectable features were limited by the absence of alpha or paired-chain data. According to a later analysis, TCR association rates differed among HLA loci, with DRB1 alleles showing the most associated TCRs and HLA-C alleles showing the fewest. A later analysis reported that several top co-occurrence clusters appeared linked to parvovirus B19, influenza, CMV and Epstein-Barr virus. Immune exposure information for the cohort was limited to CMV serostatus. A later genetic analysis associated a missense DCLRE1C variant with V-gene and J-gene trimming of TCR beta chains, and an independent cohort replicated the association. Cytomegalovirus status was reported to be diagnosed by the classifier with high specificity and sensitivity in both the original and validation cohorts.

The sample was PBMCs. The TCR sequence derives from a male donor in good health and CMV-seronegative. This chain joins TRBV19 to TRBJ1-4, and perhaps TRBD1 as D gene, on 6 matching bases. The nucleotides are TGTGCCAGTAGTCTTCAAACAGGGAGAAATGAAAAACTGTTTTTT. It translates to CASSLQTGRNEKLFF.